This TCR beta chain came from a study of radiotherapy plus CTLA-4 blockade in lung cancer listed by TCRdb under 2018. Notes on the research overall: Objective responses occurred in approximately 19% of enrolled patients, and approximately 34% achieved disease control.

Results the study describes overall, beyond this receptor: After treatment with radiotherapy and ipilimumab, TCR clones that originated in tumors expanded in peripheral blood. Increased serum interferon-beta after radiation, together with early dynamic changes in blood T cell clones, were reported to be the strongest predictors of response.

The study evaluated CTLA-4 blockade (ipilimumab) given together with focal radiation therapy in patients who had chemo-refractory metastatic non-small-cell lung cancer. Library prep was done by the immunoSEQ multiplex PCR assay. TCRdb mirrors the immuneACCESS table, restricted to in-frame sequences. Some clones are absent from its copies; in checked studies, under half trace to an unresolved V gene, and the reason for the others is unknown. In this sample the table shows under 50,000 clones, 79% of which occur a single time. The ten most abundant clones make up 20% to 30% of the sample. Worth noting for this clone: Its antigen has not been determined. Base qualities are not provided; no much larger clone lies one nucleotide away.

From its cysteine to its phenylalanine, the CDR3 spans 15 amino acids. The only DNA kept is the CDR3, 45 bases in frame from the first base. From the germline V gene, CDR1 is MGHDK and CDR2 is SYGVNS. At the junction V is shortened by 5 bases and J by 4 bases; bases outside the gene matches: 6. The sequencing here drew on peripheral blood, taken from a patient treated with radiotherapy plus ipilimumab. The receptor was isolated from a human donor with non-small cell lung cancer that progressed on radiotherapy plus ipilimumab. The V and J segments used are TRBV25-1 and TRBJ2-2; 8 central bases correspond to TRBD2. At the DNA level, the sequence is TGTGCCAGCAGTCGGGGGGGCGCGAGCACCGGGGAGCTGTTTTTT. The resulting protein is CASSRGGASTGELFF. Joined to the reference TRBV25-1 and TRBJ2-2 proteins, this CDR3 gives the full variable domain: EADIYQTPRYLVIGTGKKITLECSQTMGHDKMYWYQQDPGMELHLIHYSYGVNSTEKGDLSSESTVSRIRTEHFPLTLESARPSHTSQYLCASSRGGASTGELFFGEGSRLTVL.